This entry describes one T cell receptor (beta chain). Antigen: not known. This sample is part of a study of T-cell memory formation after mild COVID-19. About the study: TCR clusters mostly belonged to single donors. General study results and limits: Within pre-infection memory, some responding clones were found, suggesting cross-reactive memory joined. Specificity for SARS-CoV-2 was not confirmed among the second-wave clones peaking on day 37.

It was 5'RACE with constant-segment primers that produced the TCR alpha and TCR beta cDNA libraries, which carried sample barcodes and UMIs. In TCRdb, the 5' RACE reads were re-called with MiXCR into one record per CDR3 protein. The table has 250,000 to 400,000 distinct CDR3 sequences, about 13% seen once; the top ten hold under 25%. Looked up from germline, CDR1 is SGHRS and CDR2 is YFSETQ. This CDR3 region has 15 residues. V was trimmed by 0 bases and J by 2 bases, leaving 11 bases between them. The material sequenced was PBMCs or a T cell subset sorted from them (not recorded which). The chain has TRBV5-1 and TRBJ2-5; D remains unclear. The receptor was isolated from a man in his late teens or twenties who had mild COVID-19 (a few samples of this study predate the infection). Cell type and time point are not known. The CDR3 region has the DNA TGCGCCAGCAGCTTGGGAGTCGGGCCTCAAGAGACCCAGTACTTC. It codes for CASSLGVGPQETQYF.